This TCR beta chain appears in the sequencing data of a study of OX40 agonist ivuxolimab in advanced cancers. In the study overall: One hepatocellular carcinoma and a couple of cutaneous melanoma patients partially responded.

Profiled with immunoSEQ multiplex PCR; TCRdb holds only in-frame clones, not every one. The repertoire has 86,000 or so clones, roughly 92% of them found once; the top ten carry approximately 3%. Cycle 7 day 1, cycle 4 day 1, and baseline were the timepoints at which blood was sampled. The specimen was CD4+ or CD8+ T cells sorted from blood, collected in a trial of the OX40 agonist ivuxolimab. The receptor comes from an adult with an advanced solid tumor such as melanoma, head and neck, liver or kidney cancer.

The CDR3 region is CASIRLRGGYTF. CDR3 nucleotide sequence: TGTGCCAGCATCCGACTCCGTGGGGGCTACACCTTC. The J gene is TRBJ1-2, the V gene TRBV7-9; D is uncertain. Germline values: CDR1 SEHNR, CDR2 FQNEAQ (reference sequence). V was trimmed by 7 bases and J by 8 bases, leaving 14 bases between them. The CDR3 loop spans 12 amino acids.